The present entry profiles one T cell receptor beta chain with its context. Its specificity is unknown. The CDR3 spans 14 residues. Trimming shortened V by 1 base and J by 4 bases, and 13 bases separated the two germline ends. CDR1 DFQATT and CDR2 SNEGSKA come from the germline V gene (reference sequence). Whole-study results and caveats: Whole repertoires were not studied in the larger cohort, only one V-J beta rearrangement.

After constant-region reverse-primer amplification, full-length variable regions underwent semi-nested PCR with Nested Universal Primer A. MiXCR, run by TCRdb on the 5' RACE reads, gives a single entry per CDR3 protein. The sample contains about 54,000 distinct CDR3 sequences, 17% of which appear only once. Purified naive CD4+ T cells were depleted of CD25+ Tregs. V usage is TRBV20-1 and J usage is TRBJ1-2; D perhaps matches TRBD1 (5 bases). Sample: naive CD4+ T cells sorted from blood. The subset is: naive CD4+ T cells, CD4+CD45RA+CD25-. This receptor was taken from a female donor with breast cancer. For the CDR3, the DNA is TGCAGTGCTAGAGTCTCCAGGGAGGGCTATGGCTACACCTTC. Translated: CSARVSREGYGYTF.